These 10 T cell receptor beta chains originate from one sample sequenced in a study of blood T cell repertoires in COVID-19. Profiled with immunoSEQ multiplex PCR; TCRdb holds only in-frame clones, not every one. The sample yields 60,000 to 85,000 clones, 90% to 95% seen once. Sequencing was done on a sample of peripheral blood. Receptors originate from a man in his forties or fifties with COVID-19, enrolled during active disease.

The J gene is TRBJ1-2, the V gene TRBV15, with 7 bases aligning to TRBD1. Per the germline V gene, CDR1 is LNHNV and CDR2 is YYDKDF (reference sequence). Germline trimming cut 1 base from V and 14 bases from J; bases unmatched to any gene: 4. CDR3 length: 11 residues. CDR3 nucleotide sequence: TGTGCCACCAGCAGAGGTACAGGGGTTACCTTC. Protein product: CATSRGTGVTF.

The chain carries TRBV30 and TRBJ1-2; D not certain. Germline CDR1 and CDR2: GTSNPN and SVGIG (reference sequence). The length of the CDR3 is 11 residues. V was pared by 0 bases and J by 6 bases, with 5 bases between. CDR3 sequence (DNA): TGTGCCTGGAGTGTTATCCATGGCTACACCTTC. Protein product: CAWSVIHGYTF.

This clone has just a few counts. This chain uses TRBV4-1 with TRBJ1-4; tentatively, D is TRBD1 (5 bases). This CDR3 has 12 residues. Trimming removed 2 bases from V and 17 bases from J, with 15 bases in between. Germline loops: CDR1 MGHRA, CDR2 YSYEKL. The CDR3 bases are TGCGCCAGCAGCCAATTGTGGGGCTTTCTATTTTTT. Translating it yields CASSQLWGFLFF.

The rearrangement links TRBV7-9 to TRBJ2-2; the match to TRBD1 covers 8 bases. J gave up 1 base and V 5 bases, and 3 bases lay outside the gene matches. The CDR3 consists of 15 residues. CDR1 is SEHNR, CDR2 FQNEAQ, per germline (reference sequence). DNA of the CDR3: TGTGCCAGCAGCGCCGGGACAGGGAACACCGGGGAGCTGTTTTTT. Encoded protein: CASSAGTGNTGELFF.

J is TRBJ2-5 and V is TRBV28; TRBD2 might be the D (6 bases). The CDR3 extends over 13 amino acids. Trimming shortened V by 6 bases and J by 5 bases, and 13 bases separated the two germline ends. Looked up from germline, CDR1 is MDHEN and CDR2 is SYDVKM. Written as DNA, the CDR3 is TGTGCCAGCAGCCCCCCTAGCGTGGAGACCCAGTACTTC. Translating gives CASSPPSVETQYF.

This chain connects TRBV29-1 to TRBJ2-1; TRBD2 matches 14 bases. This CDR3 has 14 amino acids. CDR1 is SQVTM, CDR2 ANQGSEA, per germline. V lost 8 bases and J lost 10; bases outside the gene matches: 10. CDR3 DNA sequence: TGCAGCCCGGGACTAGCGGGGGTTGACGGGGAGCAGTTCTTC. As protein: CSPGLAGVDGEQFF.

V is TRBV7-2 and J is TRBJ2-5; D not resolved. The V gene's germline CDR1 is SGHTA and CDR2 FQGNSA. Trimming removed 2 bases from V and 2 bases from J, with 6 bases in between. The CDR3 length is 13 residues. This chain's CDR3 is CASSLPRQETQYF. CDR3 nucleotides: TGTGCCAGCAGCTTACCCAGGCAAGAGACCCAGTACTTC. Drawing the rest from reference TRBV7-2 and TRBJ2-5, the complete variable domain is GAGVSQSPSNKVTEKGKDVELRCDPISGHTALYWYRQSLGQGLEFLIYFQGNSAPDKSGLPSDRFSAERTGGSVSTLTIQRTQQEDSAVYLCASSLPRQETQYFGPGTRLLVL.

The genes are TRBV12-1 and TRBJ1-2; TRBD1 was called by the table and not checked on the DNA. TRBV12-1 is flagged as a pseudogene. The CDR3 consists of 15 residues. For the CDR3, the DNA is TGTGCCAGCAGCGCCTGGGACAGGAGCTTGCATGGCTACACCTTC. Protein sequence: CASSAWDRSLHGYTF.

The rearrangement links TRBV4-2 to TRBJ1-2; 10 nucleotides match TRBD1. The CDR3 length is 15 residues. CDR1 and CDR2 (germline): LGHNA, YNFKEQ. The V gene end was trimmed by 2 bases and the J gene end by 2 bases; junction bases not matched to a gene: 2. CDR3 coding DNA: TGTGCCAGCAGCCAACCGGGACAGGGGAACTATGGCTACACCTTC. This encodes CASSQPGQGNYGYTF.

The J gene is TRBJ1-6, the V gene TRBV19, with 7 nucleotides matching TRBD1. This CDR3 region has 16 residues. Per the germline V gene, CDR1 is LNHDA and CDR2 is SQIVND (reference sequence). The ends lost 4 bases at V and 7 bases at J; junction bases unmatched: 10. In DNA, the CDR3 is TGTGCCAGTAGTAGGAGGGCAGGGGGGACGAATTCACCCCTCCACTTT. As protein: CASSRRAGGTNSPLHF.